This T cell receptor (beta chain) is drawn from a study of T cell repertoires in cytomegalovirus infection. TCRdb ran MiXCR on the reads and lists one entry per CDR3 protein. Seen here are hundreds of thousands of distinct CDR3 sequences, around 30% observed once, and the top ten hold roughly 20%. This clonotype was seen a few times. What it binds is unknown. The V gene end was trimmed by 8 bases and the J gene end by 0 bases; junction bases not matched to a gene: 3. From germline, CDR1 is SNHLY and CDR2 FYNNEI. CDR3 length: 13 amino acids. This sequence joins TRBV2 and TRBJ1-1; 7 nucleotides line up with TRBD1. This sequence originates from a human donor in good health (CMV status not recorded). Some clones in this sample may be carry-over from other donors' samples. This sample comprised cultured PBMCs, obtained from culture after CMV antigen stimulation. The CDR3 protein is CASLTGLNTEAFF. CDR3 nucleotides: TGTGCCAGCTTGACAGGGTTGAACACTGAAGCTTTCTTT.